A selection of T cell receptor beta chains follows, all from one sample in a study of blood T cells in healthy people across ages. A single record per CDR3 protein comes from TCRdb applying MiXCR to the 5' RACE reads. The sample has approximately 1,000,000 distinct CDR3 sequences; less than 45% are singletons. The sample was blood. The receptors derive from a man aged 18 to 29 in good health. Both conserved end residues are part of each CDR3. A D gene is named only where the DNA matches it firmly. Part of the rows lack a size; the others show once, few, many or a class for expanded clones.

v_call,clone_size,d_call,j_call,cdr3_nt,cdr3_aa
TRBV28,-,-,TRBJ1-1,TGTGCCAGCAGTCTGGGGACAATCTCCCAAGGGAACACTGAAGCTTTCTTT,CASSLGTISQGNTEAFF
TRBV10-3,-,TRBD1,TRBJ2-1,TGTGCCGGAAGGACAGGCGAGACTTACAATGAGCAGTTCTTC,CAGRTGETYNEQFF
TRBV20-1,-,-,TRBJ2-7,TGCAGTGCTAGAGAACTCAACAATGAGCAGTACTTC,CSARELNNEQYF
TRBV27,-,-,TRBJ2-1,TGTGCCAGCAGTCCCACCGGGGTTAGCTCCTACAATGAGCAGTTCTTC,CASSPTGVSSYNEQFF
TRBV5-4,once,-,TRBJ2-1,TGTGCCAGCAGCGTTCCAAGGAACAACAATGAGCAGTTCTTC,CASSVPRNNNEQFF
TRBV5-1,few,-,TRBJ2-5,TGCGCCAGCAGCTTGGGGGTATTTCAAGAGACCCAGTACTTC,CASSLGVFQETQYF
TRBV7-2,-,-,TRBJ2-3,TGTGCCAGCAGCTTAGCAACCCGACCAGCGGCTAGCACAGATACGCAGTATTTT,CASSLATRPAASTDTQYF
TRBV5-5,-,TRBD1,TRBJ2-7,TGTGCCAGCAGCCCAGACGGGACAGGCTACGAGCAGTACTTC,CASSPDGTGYEQYF
TRBV12-3/TRBV12-4,-,TRBD2,TRBJ2-5,TGTGCCAGCAGCTCCTTCTCGACTAGCAAAGAGACCCAGTACTTC,CASSSFSTSKETQYF
TRBV4-2,few,-,TRBJ1-5,TGTGCCAGCAGCCAGGGTCTTGACAGTCTAAAGCATTTT,CASSQGLDSLKHF
TRBV7-2,-,-,TRBJ1-4,TGTGCCAGCAGCCTACGAGTAAATGGGGAAAAACTGTTTTTT,CASSLRVNGEKLFF